Listed below are T cell receptor beta chains from one sample, sequenced in a study of blood T cell repertoires in COVID-19. Using immunoSEQ multiplex PCR, the repertoire was profiled, and TCRdb retains in-frame clones only, with some absent. The profile shows about 42,000 clones, under 85% of them singletons. Sequencing used peripheral blood. All receptors derive from a human donor in a cohort sampled during active COVID-19. Each CDR3 is given with its conserved first and last residue. A D gene is named only where the DNA matches it firmly. Not every row has a clone size; where given, it reads once, few, many or a size class.

J gene: TRBJ2-3
V gene: TRBV18
D gene: TRBD2
clone size: -
CDR3 protein: CASSPGYGGAGTQYF
CDR3 DNA: TGTGCCAGCTCACCAGGGTACGGGGGGGCTGGTACGCAGTATTTT

J gene: TRBJ1-2
V gene: TRBV28
D gene: TRBD1
clone size: -
CDR3 protein: CASLWQGANYGYTF
CDR3 DNA: TGTGCCAGCCTCTGGCAGGGGGCAAACTATGGCTACACCTTC

J gene: TRBJ2-3
V gene: TRBV5-1
D gene: TRBD2
clone size: -
CDR3 protein: CASSLSSGGTDTQYF
CDR3 DNA: TGCGCCAGCAGCTTGTCTAGCGGGGGCACAGATACGCAGTATTTT

J gene: TRBJ2-7
V gene: TRBV6-5
D gene: TRBD1
clone size: -
CDR3 protein: CASSRRGNGINEQYF
CDR3 DNA: TGTGCCAGCAGTCGCAGGGGGAACGGAATAAACGAGCAGTACTTC

J gene: TRBJ2-1
V gene: TRBV12-5
D gene: -
clone size: -
CDR3 protein: CASGGGAAGNEQFF
CDR3 DNA: TGTGCTAGTGGTGGGGGGGCCGCGGGTAATGAGCAGTTCTTC

J gene: TRBJ1-3
V gene: TRBV9
D gene: -
clone size: -
CDR3 protein: CASSVGGTGNTIYF
CDR3 DNA: TGTGCCAGCAGCGTGGGGGGAACTGGAAACACCATATATTTT

J gene: TRBJ1-3
V gene: TRBV19
D gene: -
clone size: -
CDR3 protein: CASRGDTSGNTIYF
CDR3 DNA: TGTGCCAGTAGAGGGGACACTTCTGGAAACACCATATATTTT

J gene: TRBJ1-5
V gene: TRBV15
D gene: -
clone size: -
CDR3 protein: CATSRGRDSNQPQHF
CDR3 DNA: TGTGCCACCAGCAGAGGCAGGGATAGCAATCAGCCCCAGCATTTT

J gene: TRBJ2-5
V gene: TRBV19
D gene: TRBD2
clone size: -
CDR3 protein: CASTPRGGDETQYF
CDR3 DNA: TGTGCCAGTACCCCCCGGGGAGGGGACGAGACCCAGTACTTC

J gene: TRBJ1-1
V gene: TRBV5-1
D gene: TRBD1
clone size: once
CDR3 protein: CASSQTGVGTEAFF
CDR3 DNA: TGCGCCAGCAGCCAAACAGGGGTAGGTACTGAAGCTTTCTTT

J gene: TRBJ2-5
V gene: TRBV27
D gene: -
clone size: -
CDR3 protein: CASISLTQYF
CDR3 DNA: TGTGCCAGCATCTCTCTGACCCAGTACTTC

J gene: TRBJ2-7
V gene: TRBV9
D gene: TRBD1
clone size: -
CDR3 protein: CASSPRTGETYEQYF
CDR3 DNA: TGTGCCAGCAGCCCCCGGACAGGGGAAACCTACGAGCAGTACTTC

J gene: TRBJ2-7
V gene: TRBV18
D gene: -
clone size: -
CDR3 protein: CASSPTSAYEQYF
CDR3 DNA: TGTGCCAGCTCACCCACATCTGCCTACGAGCAGTACTTC

J gene: TRBJ2-5
V gene: TRBV28
D gene: TRBD2
clone size: -
CDR3 protein: CASSGPRAGGRETQYF
CDR3 DNA: TGTGCCAGCAGTGGCCCCCGAGCGGGGGGGCGGGAGACCCAGTACTTC

J gene: TRBJ2-1
V gene: TRBV7-2
D gene: TRBD1
clone size: -
CDR3 protein: CASSRWGQGIGNEQFF
CDR3 DNA: TGTGCCAGCAGCCGCTGGGGACAGGGGATAGGAAATGAGCAGTTCTTC

J gene: TRBJ2-1
V gene: TRBV6-5
D gene: TRBD1
clone size: -
CDR3 protein: CASTDRGPYNEQFF
CDR3 DNA: TGTGCCAGCACCGACAGGGGGCCCTACAATGAGCAGTTCTTC

J gene: TRBJ1-1
V gene: TRBV28
D gene: TRBD1
clone size: few
CDR3 protein: CASSDHRGRAFF
CDR3 DNA: TGTGCCAGCAGCGACCACAGGGGGCGAGCTTTCTTT

J gene: TRBJ2-5
V gene: TRBV7-9
D gene: TRBD2
clone size: -
CDR3 protein: CASSWRLAGGSETQYF
CDR3 DNA: TGTGCCAGCAGCTGGCGACTAGCGGGGGGGAGCGAGACCCAGTACTTC

J gene: TRBJ2-1
V gene: TRBV24-1
D gene: TRBD1
clone size: -
CDR3 protein: CATSDWGTGYNEQFF
CDR3 DNA: TGTGCCACCAGTGATTGGGGGACAGGTTACAATGAGCAGTTCTTC

J gene: TRBJ2-2
V gene: TRBV10-3
D gene: TRBD1
clone size: medium-sized
CDR3 protein: CAISLRTGVGELFF
CDR3 DNA: TGTGCCATCAGTCTCCGGACAGGCGTCGGGGAGCTGTTTTTT